A selection of T cell receptor beta chains follows, all from one sample in a study of T cell changes during pregnancy in multiple sclerosis. Sequenced by immunoSEQ multiplex PCR; TCRdb stores in-frame clones only, minus some. Of under 65,000 clones in the sample, around 92% were seen once. Sequencing was performed on CD4+ T cells from peripheral blood mononuclear cells, taken after pregnancy. These receptors were obtained from a female donor with multiple sclerosis, enrolled in a pregnancy study. The CDR3 runs from the conserved cysteine through the conserved F or W. D genes are given only for firm matches. Size tells how often a clone was seen (once, few, many) or the class of an expanded clone, and some rows leave it out.

CDR3 length	D gene	J gene	clone size	V gene	CDR3 protein	CDR3 DNA
16	TRBD1	TRBJ2-3	-	TRBV5-4	CASSIRTGGSTDTQYF	TGTGCCAGCAGCATCCGAACAGGGGGAAGCACAGATACGCAGTATTTT
15	-	TRBJ2-3	-	TRBV4-2	CASSQAGAGLDTQYF	TGTGCCAGCAGCCAAGCGGGCGCAGGGTTGGATACGCAGTATTTT
14	-	TRBJ1-5	-	TRBV7-2	CASSKGGGNQPQHF	TGTGCCAGCAGTAAGGGGGGGGGAAATCAGCCCCAGCATTTT
15	TRBD2	TRBJ2-5	-	TRBV6-6	CASTLPAGELETQYF	TGTGCCAGCACCCTCCCAGCGGGGGAATTGGAGACCCAGTACTTC
12	-	TRBJ2-7	-	TRBV21-1	CASRPGLDEQYF	TGTGCCAGCAGGCCTGGGCTGGACGAGCAGTACTTC
13	TRBD1	TRBJ1-3	few	TRBV2	CASRGQGGNTIYF	TGTGCCAGCAGGGGACAGGGAGGAAACACCATATATTTT
12	-	TRBJ1-2	-	TRBV28	CASTTANYGYTF	TGTGCCAGCACTACAGCTAACTATGGCTACACCTTC
15	-	TRBJ1-6	-	TRBV30	CAWSERSMLNSPLHF	TGTGCCTGGAGCGAGAGGTCAATGTTGAATTCACCCCTCCACTTT
13	TRBD1	TRBJ1-3	-	TRBV6-1	CASRQGNGNTIYF	TGTGCCAGCAGACAGGGGAACGGAAACACCATATATTTT
14	TRBD1	TRBJ1-4	-	TRBV18	CASSLDRAREKLFF	TGTGCCAGCTCTCTGGACAGGGCCAGGGAAAAACTGTTTTTT
11	-	TRBJ2-2	once	TRBV2	CAAKNTGELFF	TGTGCCGCTAAGAACACCGGGGAGCTGTTTTTT
16	-	TRBJ1-6	-	TRBV5-6	CASSFRQGSYNSPLHF	TGTGCCAGCAGCTTTAGGCAGGGTTCTTATAATTCACCCCTCCACTTT
13	-	TRBJ1-5	-	TRBV11-2	CASSQNSNQPQHF	TGTGCCAGCAGCCAGAATAGCAATCAGCCCCAGCATTTT
16	TRBD2	TRBJ2-5	-	TRBV7-2	CASSTSVSGGKETQYF	TGTGCCAGCAGCACGTCGGTTAGCGGGGGGAAGGAGACCCAGTACTTC
13	TRBD1	TRBJ1-5	-	TRBV6-5	CASGTDGNQPQHF	TGTGCCAGCGGGACAGATGGCAATCAGCCCCAGCATTTT
18	TRBD2	TRBJ2-1	-	TRBV7-8	CASSRTSGGVGGTNEQFF	TGTGCCAGCAGTCGGACTAGCGGGGGGGTAGGGGGAACGAATGAGCAGTTCTTC
16	TRBD1	TRBJ2-5	-	TRBV5-1	CASSLAGTGGQETQYF	TGCGCCAGCAGCTTGGCGGGGACAGGGGGCCAAGAGACCCAGTACTTC
14	TRBD1	TRBJ1-2	-	TRBV4-3	CASSHPTGLRDYTF	TGCGCCAGCAGCCACCCGACAGGGCTGAGGGACTACACCTTC
13	-	TRBJ2-7	-	TRBV9	CASSAGLSYEQYF	TGTGCCAGCAGCGCCGGACTCTCCTACGAGCAGTACTTC
14	TRBD1	TRBJ1-2	-	TRBV6-6	CASSYPTGGYGYTF	TGTGCCAGCAGTTACCCGACAGGGGGCTATGGCTACACCTTC
13	-	TRBJ1-5	-	TRBV7-3	CASSLSMAQPQHF	TGTGCCAGCAGCTTAAGCATGGCTCAGCCCCAGCATTTT
14	-	TRBJ1-2	once	TRBV6-5	CASSPLTGNYGYTF	TGTGCCAGCAGCCCCCTTACAGGGAACTATGGCTACACCTTC
13	-	TRBJ1-1	-	TRBV4-2	CASSPTGNTEAFF	TGTGCCAGCAGCCCCACAGGGAACACTGAAGCTTTCTTT
15	TRBD2	TRBJ2-3	-	TRBV7-2	CASRRLAGGADTQYF	TGTGCCAGCAGACGACTAGCGGGGGGCGCAGATACGCAGTATTTT
16	-	TRBJ1-4	-	TRBV7-9	CASSQYGRTNNEKLFF	TGTGCCAGCAGCCAATACGGAAGGACTAATAATGAAAAACTGTTTTTT
15	TRBD1	TRBJ1-6	-	TRBV11-2	CASSLEGTGRSPLHF	TGTGCCAGCAGCTTAGAGGGGACAGGGCGGTCACCCCTCCACTTT
12	-	TRBJ1-2	once	TRBV10-3	CATEGSNYGYTF	TGTGCCACCGAGGGCTCTAACTATGGCTACACCTTC
16	-	TRBJ1-1	-	TRBV4-2	CASSQRGGSMNTEAFF	TGTGCCAGCAGCCAAAGGGGGGGGAGCATGAACACTGAAGCTTTCTTT
12	-	TRBJ1-1	few	TRBV4-2	CASSRRDTEAFF	TGTGCCAGCAGCCGCCGGGACACTGAAGCTTTCTTT
16	-	TRBJ2-3	-	TRBV5-4	CASSPDPGLSTDTQYF	TGTGCCAGCAGCCCGGACCCGGGACTCTCGACAGATACGCAGTATTTT
15	TRBD2	TRBJ2-1	-	TRBV29-1	CSVRTSGGNGDEQFF	TGCAGCGTCAGGACTAGCGGGGGGAATGGGGATGAGCAGTTCTTC
14	TRBD2	TRBJ2-5	-	TRBV13	CASSRLAGEETQYF	TGTGCCAGCAGCCGACTAGCGGGGGAAGAGACCCAGTACTTC
16	TRBD1	TRBJ1-4	once	TRBV4-3	CASSADRAATNEKLFF	TGCGCCAGCAGCGCGGACAGGGCGGCAACTAATGAAAAACTGTTTTTT
16	TRBD1	TRBJ1-4	-	TRBV4-3	CASSQDYGTGDEKLFF	TGCGCCAGCAGCCAAGATTACGGGACAGGGGATGAAAAACTGTTTTTT
15	TRBD1	TRBJ1-1	few	TRBV19	CASSPRQGGGTEAFF	TGTGCCAGTAGTCCGCGACAGGGTGGAGGCACTGAAGCTTTCTTT
15	-	TRBJ2-1	-	TRBV5-5	CASSLNWGLYNEQFF	TGTGCCAGCAGCTTGAATTGGGGGCTCTACAATGAGCAGTTCTTC
14	-	TRBJ1-1	few	TRBV18	CASSPLATNTEAFF	TGTGCCAGCTCACCATTGGCCACGAACACTGAAGCTTTCTTT
14	-	TRBJ1-1	-	TRBV23-1	CASSHFSLGAEAFF	TGCGCCAGCAGTCATTTCTCCTTGGGCGCTGAAGCTTTCTTT
13	-	TRBJ2-1	few	TRBV2	CASSPGLYNEQFF	TGTGCCAGCAGTCCCGGACTTTACAATGAGCAGTTCTTC
14	-	TRBJ2-5	-	TRBV27	CASSSGGVRETQYF	TGTGCCAGCAGCAGTGGAGGGGTAAGGGAGACCCAGTACTTC
12	-	TRBJ2-7	-	TRBV2	CASYRGSGEQYF	TGTGCCAGCTACCGCGGATCCGGCGAGCAGTACTTC
14	-	TRBJ1-1	few	TRBV25-1	CASSVPGWNTEAFF	TGTGCCAGCAGTGTCCCGGGATGGAACACTGAAGCTTTCTTT
14	-	TRBJ1-5	-	TRBV2	CASSERQVYQPQHF	TGTGCCAGCAGTGAAAGGCAGGTCTATCAGCCCCAGCATTTT
18	TRBD2	TRBJ2-3	-	TRBV12-5	CASGTPRTSGGATDTQYF	TGTGCTAGTGGTACCCCCCGGACTAGCGGGGGGGCCACAGATACGCAGTATTTT
15	-	TRBJ1-1	-	TRBV6-5	CASSYQRQLNTEAFF	TGTGCCAGCAGTTATCAGAGACAGTTAAACACTGAAGCTTTCTTT
15	TRBD1	TRBJ2-7	-	TRBV7-8	CASSWGTGGGYEQYF	TGTGCCAGCAGCTGGGGGACAGGGGGCGGATACGAGCAGTACTTC
12	-	TRBJ1-1	-	TRBV29-1	CSVRVSDTEAFF	TGCAGCGTTCGCGTGTCGGACACTGAAGCTTTCTTT
16	-	TRBJ2-3	-	TRBV6-5	CASSYLPAGPGDTQYF	TGTGCCAGCAGTTACCTCCCGGCGGGGCCGGGAGATACGCAGTATTTT
16	-	TRBJ2-3	few	TRBV5-1	CASSLAVAGFPDTQYF	TGCGCCAGCAGCTTGGCCGTGGCGGGGTTCCCAGATACGCAGTATTTT
14	-	TRBJ1-1	-	TRBV6-5	CASSYDLGLPSFWF	TGTGCCAGCAGTTACGATTTGGGACTGCCTAGTTTTTGGTTT
15	-	TRBJ1-5	few	TRBV6-1	CASSEAGGGRQPQHF	TGTGCCAGCAGTGAAGCCGGGGGGGGTCGACAGCCCCAGCATTTT
12	-	TRBJ2-1	-	TRBV10-3	CAISGPYNEQFF	TGTGCCATCAGTGGGCCGTACAATGAGCAGTTCTTC
18	TRBD2	TRBJ2-3	once	TRBV7-3	CASSLTSVGGRKRDTQYF	TGTGCCAGCAGCCTGACTAGCGTAGGTGGTAGGAAGAGGGATACGCAGTATTTT
15	TRBD1	TRBJ2-7	once	TRBV27	CASRSETGASYEQYF	TGTGCCAGCAGATCTGAGACAGGGGCCTCCTACGAGCAGTACTTC
14	-	TRBJ1-2	once	TRBV18	CASSPTGGDYGYTF	TGTGCCAGCTCCCCGACGGGGGGGGACTATGGCTACACCTTC
15	TRBD1	TRBJ1-1	-	TRBV18	CASSEIDRGPTEAFF	TGTGCCAGCTCAGAAATCGACAGGGGGCCCACTGAAGCTTTCTTT
17	-	TRBJ1-6	-	TRBV4-1	CASSQDLGVVRDSPLHF	TGCGCCAGCAGCCAAGATTTAGGGGTGGTCAGGGATTCACCCCTCCACTTT